The source of this T cell receptor beta chain is a study of T cell responses to AZD1222 COVID-19 vaccine. Clones were sequenced by immunoSEQ multiplex PCR, and TCRdb holds only the in-frame ones, with some missing. In the table there are about 130,000 clones, about nine tenths of which are singletons. Findings and caveats of the study: The donors showed a predominance of white British ancestry and of females, with possible underestimation of clonal diversity. The CD4 TCRs associated with vaccination extended across spike and predominated at 160-218 and 743-854. The breadth and depth of Spike-specific TCRs increased once two AZD1222 doses had been given. At baseline, seropositivity was found in only a handful of AZD1222 recipients.

CDR1 and CDR2 (germline): SEHNR, FQNEAQ (reference sequence). The CDR3 sequence is 17 residues long. The ends lost 3 bases at V and 0 bases at J; junction bases unmatched: 5. Note on this clone: Its specificity is unknown.

The clonotype comes from an adult in good health. Sequenced here: peripheral blood, sampled on day 0 of AZD1222 vaccination. The chain joins TRBV7-9 to TRBJ1-6; 7 bases are shared with TRBD1. In DNA, the CDR3 is TGTGCCAGCAGCTTCCCTAGGGACAGCTCCTATAATTCACCCCTCCACTTT. Its translation: CASSFPRDSSYNSPLHF.